The next 5 T cell receptor beta chains were all read from a single sample in a study of T-cell reconstitution after alpha-beta-depleted transplantation in children (dated by TCRdb to about 2016). The library was produced with PCR. Sequencer: Illumina HiSeq 2500. TCR libraries were prepared with molecular barcoding, using unique molecular identifiers to normalize TCRbeta repertoire quantification. TCRdb redid the processing of the public reads, applying fastp at Q25 and MiXCR, and retained in-frame beta chains. Rows are unified per CDR3 protein, each entry keeping the most common DNA and genes. In all, the sample holds roughly 200,000 distinct CDR3 sequences, and roughly a tenth of those were seen once. The top ten clones comprise around 6% of the sample. The specimen comprised PBMCs from the stem cell graft donor, sampled from the stem cell graft. Source of these receptors: a human donor who donated a stem cell graft to a child with acute lymphoblastic leukemia.

This clonotype showed up many times. The V gene is TRBV24-1, the J gene TRBJ2-2; no definite D call. The CDR3 loop spans 14 amino acids. Germline CDR1 and CDR2: KGHDR and SFDVKD. Trimming pared 5 bases from V and 2 bases from J, leaving 8 bases between. This chain's CDR3 is CATSAWGNTGELFF. The DNA of the CDR3 is TGTGCCACCAGTGCGTGGGGAAACACCGGGGAGCTGTTTTTT.

This clonotype was observed at least ten times. The CDR3 DNA follows: TGCAGCGTTGTTGGTGGGACAGATTATTCCTACGAGCAGTACTTC. It yields the protein CSVVGGTDYSYEQYF. V usage is TRBV29-1 and J usage is TRBJ2-7; TRBD1 matches 7 bases. The germline gives CDR1 SQVTM, CDR2 ANQGSEA. The CDR3 is 15 amino acids. The V segment lost 4 bases and the J segment 1 base; nucleotides outside the gene matches: 10.

The chain has TRBV7-2 and TRBJ1-1; D is ambiguous. CDR1 SGHTA and CDR2 FQGNSA come from the germline V gene. The CDR3 is 13 residues long. Trimming pared 4 bases from V and 1 base from J, leaving 7 bases between. The CDR3 spells CASSWGWNTEAFF. DNA of the CDR3: TGTGCCAGCAGCTGGGGATGGAACACTGAAGCTTTCTTT.

This clonotype was detected only a few times. The genes are TRBV20-1 and TRBJ2-3, with 7 bases aligning to TRBD2. V trimming: 3 bases; J trimming: 9 bases; junction bases outside the gene matches: 15. Germline CDR1 is DFQATT and CDR2 is SNEGSKA (reference sequence). CDR3 length: 15 residues. The CDR3 DNA sequence: TGCAGTGCTAGCCGGGACTACGAGGTTGACGGAACGCAGTATTTT. Amino acids: CSASRDYEVDGTQYF.

Comment on this clonotype: A much larger clone differs from this one at a single base, so this may be a read error. The CDR3 does not end in the conserved phenylalanine or tryptophan, so this is likely a read error. The chain links TRBV4-3 to TRBJ2-5; TRBD2 aligns across 11 bases. V trimming: 2 bases; J trimming: 3 bases; junction bases outside the gene matches: 8. The CDR3 consists of 17 residues. Germline V gene sequence: CDR1 LGHNA, CDR2 YSLEER. DNA of the CDR3: TGCGCCAGCAGCCAAAGTAGCGGGGGGGCCATGAAAGAGACCCAGTACTCC. Its translation is CASSQSSGGAMKETQYS.